The 26 T cell receptor beta chains in this list originate from one sample, sequenced in a study of a mutant IDH1 vaccine in newly diagnosed glioma. Their cognate antigens are unknown. The time point: week 23, last vaccination. Each dose delivered 300 ug of mutant IDH1 20-mer peptide subcutaneously with imiquimod. Sequencing was performed with immunoSEQ multiplex PCR; in TCRdb, only in-frame clones are kept and a portion is missing. The table lists more than 20,000 clones, roughly four fifths of them singletons, with roughly 13% in the top ten. The specimen was PBMCs, collected from a glioma patient whose treatment included an IDH1 peptide vaccine. The receptors shown here come from a young man with glioma.

The chain uses TRBV11-2 and TRBJ2-7; D possibly corresponds to TRBD1 (8 bases). CDR1 is SGHAT, CDR2 FQNNGV, per germline. The CDR3 has 15 amino acids. V gave up 1 base and J gave up 3 bases, with 13 bases separating them. The CDR3 DNA reads TGTGCCAGCAGCTTAGTACAGGGGGACTACTACGAGCAGTACTTC. It translates to CASSLVQGDYYEQYF.

This rearrangement joins TRBV29-1 to TRBJ2-1; D might be TRBD2 (6 bases). The CDR3 runs 12 residues. Germline V CDR1 and CDR2: SQVTM, ANQGSEA. The CDR3, as DNA: TGCTCAGGTCTAGCGCCTTACAATGAGCAGTTCTTC. This codes for CSGLAPYNEQFF.

CDR3 bases: TGTGCCAGCAGCCGCCGGACAGCCGCTAATTCACCCCTCCACTTT. This codes for CASSRRTAANSPLHF. This chain links TRBV5-6 with TRBJ1-6, with TRBD1 as a possible D gene (6 bases). CDR3 size: 15 residues. Trimming took 4 bases from V and 6 from J, leaving 14 bases between them. CDR1 is SGHDT, CDR2 YYEEEE, per germline.

V and J are TRBV2 and TRBJ2-3; no clear D. Per germline, CDR1 SNHLY and CDR2 FYNNEI. V was cut by 4 bases and J by 2 bases, with 13 bases left in between. CDR3 length: 15 residues. The CDR3 protein is CASSGYNDHTDTQYF. The CDR3 bases are TGTGCCAGCAGTGGATATAACGACCACACAGATACGCAGTATTTT.

The gene calls are TRBV6-1 and TRBJ1-1; tentative D call: TRBD1 (5 bases). CDR1 is MNHNS and CDR2 is SASEGT in the germline V gene. The CDR3 extends over 15 amino acids. Trimming pared 4 bases from V and 1 base from J, leaving 13 bases between. The DNA of the CDR3 is TGTGCCAGCAGTGTATCCCCTACAGGGAACACTGAAGCTTTCTTT. Protein sequence: CASSVSPTGNTEAFF.

The V and J genes are TRBV27 and TRBJ1-2; 8 nucleotides agree with TRBD1. The CDR3 covers 15 residues. In germline, CDR1 is MNHEY, CDR2 SMNVEV (reference sequence). V lost 5 bases to trimming and J lost 3 bases; unmatched junction nucleotides: 8. The CDR3 coding sequence is TGTGCCAGCAGTCCCCCAGGGGGCGCCGACTATGGCTACACCTTC. Translated: CASSPPGGADYGYTF.

The V call is TRBV19, the J call TRBJ2-3; D unresolved. The CDR3 runs to 12 residues. V lost 3 bases to trimming and J lost 6 bases, with 7 bases between them. Germline V CDR1 and CDR2: LNHDA, SQIVND (reference sequence). CDR3 in amino acids: CASSIQWDTQYF. CDR3 sequence (DNA): TGTGCCAGTAGTATCCAATGGGATACGCAGTATTTT. Together with reference TRBV19 and TRBJ2-3, the CDR3 gives the full variable domain: DGGITQSPKYLFRKEGQNVTLSCEQNLNHDAMYWYRQDPGQGLRLIYYSQIVNDFQKGDIAEGYSVSREKKESFPLTVTSAQKNPTAFYLCASSIQWDTQYFGPGTRLTVL.

CDR3 in DNA: TGTGCCAGTAGTATAGTAAGAACTAGCGGGAGAATGGGCCAAGAGACCCAGTACTTC. This translates into CASSIVRTSGRMGQETQYF. The chain carries TRBV19 and TRBJ2-5; 11 bases map to TRBD2. This CDR3 comprises 19 residues. Per the germline V gene, CDR1 is LNHDA and CDR2 is SQIVND (reference sequence). V was clipped by 1 base and J by 1 base; unmatched bases: 11.

This clone has just one count. V and J are TRBV20-1 and TRBJ1-4; D is unresolved. V dropped 2 bases and J dropped 6 bases, with 4 bases sitting between them. This CDR3 is 11 amino acids long. The germline V gene has CDR1 DFQATT and CDR2 SNEGSKA (reference sequence). This CDR3 reads CSARLYEKLFF. The DNA for the CDR3 is TGCAGTGCTAGACTATATGAAAAACTGTTTTTT.

The V gene is TRBV9, the J gene TRBJ1-4; D is unresolved. V was clipped by 0 bases and J by 0 bases, with 12 bases between them. Germline V lookup: CDR1 SGDLS, CDR2 YYNGEE. This CDR3 is 17 amino acids long. CDR3 in amino acids: CASSVGVGLATNEKLFF. CDR3 nucleotides: TGTGCCAGCAGCGTAGGGGTCGGGCTAGCAACTAATGAAAAACTGTTTTTT.

The rearrangement links TRBV6-5 to TRBJ1-2, with 8 bases aligning to TRBD1. The trim removed 5 bases at V and 6 bases at J, leaving 5 bases unmatched. CDR1 and CDR2 (germline): MNHEY, SVGAGI. The CDR3 length is 13 residues. CDR3 DNA sequence: TGTGCCAGCAGTCCCAGGACAGGGAATGGCTACACCTTC. Its protein is CASSPRTGNGYTF.

The chain uses TRBV7-9 and TRBJ2-1; D remains unclear. The germline V gene encodes CDR1 SEHNR and CDR2 FQNEAQ (reference sequence). V gave up 3 bases and J gave up 0 bases, with 12 bases separating them. The CDR3 loop spans 16 amino acids. In DNA form, the CDR3 reads TGTGCCAGCAGCTTCGTTGTCGCCCGCTCCTACAATGAGCAGTTCTTC. Residues: CASSFVVARSYNEQFF.

The chain uses TRBV15 and TRBJ1-6, with TRBD1 identical over 10 bases. The germline V gene encodes CDR1 LNHNV and CDR2 YYDKDF (reference sequence). Trimming removed 5 bases from V and 4 bases from J; junction bases left unmatched: 14. This CDR3 has 19 amino acids. The CDR3 DNA is TGTGCCACCAGCGGAACGGGACAGGGGATGGGGTCTTATAATTCACCCCTCCACTTT. This sequence encodes CATSGTGQGMGSYNSPLHF.

This clone was seen a few times. The chain is built from TRBV19 and TRBJ1-1; D remains unclear. Germline CDR1 reads LNHDA; CDR2 reads SQIVND (reference sequence). CDR3 length: 13 amino acids. The V end lost 5 bases, the J end lost 1 base, and 8 bases lay between the germline ends. The CDR3 loop is CASSLWQNTEAFF. Here the CDR3 DNA reads TGTGCCAGTAGTCTATGGCAGAACACTGAAGCTTTCTTT.

This sequence joins TRBV19 and TRBJ1-1, with a weak D call TRBD1 (5 bases). Germline lookup yields CDR1 LNHDA and CDR2 SQIVND (reference sequence). The V gene lost 4 bases and the J gene lost 0 bases, with 9 bases spanning the gap. The CDR3 totals 14 residues. CDR3 DNA: TGTGCCAGTAGTAATCGGACATTGAACACTGAAGCTTTCTTT. Residues: CASSNRTLNTEAFF.

By share, this clone ranks as medium-sized. The V and J genes are TRBV27 and TRBJ2-7; the D gene is possibly TRBD2 (6 bases). Trimming stripped 6 bases from V and 6 bases from J, with 15 bases between. The CDR3 extends over 13 amino acids. Germline CDR1 MNHEY, CDR2 SMNVEV (reference sequence). CDR3 sequence (DNA): TGTGCCAGCAGCTACACTTCCGGGGGCGAGCAGTACTTC. Translation gives CASSYTSGGEQYF.

V and J are TRBV7-9 and TRBJ1-2; perhaps TRBD1 as D (6 bases). Between the trimmed V and J ends, which lost 5 bases and 4 bases, there was a span of 14 bases. The V gene's germline CDR1 is SEHNR and CDR2 FQNEAQ (reference sequence). This CDR3 region has 14 residues. The CDR3: CASSQDSLTYGYTF. CDR3 nucleotides: TGTGCCAGCAGCCAGGACAGTCTCACCTATGGCTACACCTTC.

The J gene is TRBJ2-7, the V gene TRBV29-1, with a tentative D call TRBD1 (7 bases). Looked up from germline, CDR1 is SQVTM and CDR2 is ANQGSEA. Trimming pared 4 bases from V and 5 bases from J, leaving 15 bases between. The CDR3 contains 13 residues. The CDR3 coding sequence is TGCAGCGTTGGTCGACAGGGAGGCGACGAGCAGTACTTC. Translation: CSVGRQGGDEQYF.

The genes are TRBV11-2 and TRBJ2-7, with 10 nucleotides matching TRBD2. The junction had 8 bases not matched to a gene; V was cut back by 3 bases and J by 3 bases. Germline-derived CDR1 and CDR2 are SGHAT and FQNNGV. This CDR3 has 16 amino acids. The CDR3 bases are TGTGCCAGCAGCTTGGCCGGAGCGGGAGGGCTCTACGAGCAGTACTTC. This encodes CASSLAGAGGLYEQYF.

The gene calls are TRBV19 and TRBJ1-5; perhaps TRBD1 as D (5 bases). The CDR3 sequence is 15 residues long. Germline CDR1 reads LNHDA; CDR2 reads SQIVND (reference sequence). V dropped 4 bases and J dropped 11 bases, with 21 bases sitting between them. CDR3 in DNA: TGTGCCAGTAGTAATAGAGCTCCCGGGATAGGGGCCCAGCATTTT. Its translation is CASSNRAPGIGAQHF.

The V call is TRBV6-5, the J call TRBJ2-7, with 8 nucleotides matching TRBD1. The ends lost 8 bases at V and 3 bases at J; junction bases unmatched: 6. The CDR3 loop spans 13 amino acids. Germline CDR1 and CDR2: MNHEY and SVGAGI. CDR3 region: CASSEDRDYEQYF. The CDR3 bases are TGTGCCAGCTCGGAGGACAGGGACTACGAGCAGTACTTC.

The chain carries TRBV6-5 and TRBJ1-1; the D is unclear. Trimming took off 5 bases at V and 2 bases at J, with 12 bases between the two ends. Germline-derived CDR1 and CDR2 are MNHEY and SVGAGI. The CDR3 has 14 residues. The CDR3 protein is CASSQPRINTEAFF. Here the CDR3 DNA reads TGTGCCAGCAGTCAACCTCGCATAAACACTGAAGCTTTCTTT.

This rearrangement joins TRBV5-6 to TRBJ2-7; 10 bases line up with TRBD2. Trimming took 2 bases from V and 3 from J; bases not matched to a gene: 14. The CDR3 covers 18 residues. Germline V gives CDR1 SGHDT, CDR2 YYEEEE. Written as DNA, the CDR3 is TGTGCCAGCAGCTTCTGGGGCGAAGGGACTAGCGCCTACTACGAGCAGTACTTC. Amino acid sequence: CASSFWGEGTSAYYEQYF. The full variable domain, in which reference TRBV5-6 and TRBJ2-7 provide the parts outside the CDR3, is DAGVTQSPTHLIKTRGQQVTLRCSPKSGHDTVSWYQQALGQGPQFIFQYYEEEERQRGNFPDRFSGHQFPNYSSELNVNALLLGDSALYLCASSFWGEGTSAYYEQYFGPGTRLTVT.

The rearrangement joins TRBV30 to TRBJ1-2; D is perhaps TRBD1 (6 bases). The ends were cut back, 1 base at V and 5 bases at J, with 11 bases in the middle. This CDR3 region has 13 residues. Germline CDR1 GTSNPN, CDR2 SVGIG (reference sequence). The CDR3 sequence: CAWSAGAEYGYTF. In DNA, the CDR3 is TGTGCCTGGAGTGCAGGGGCGGAGTATGGCTACACCTTC.

On this clone: The junction does not match germline at one end; this may be a read error. The rearrangement uses TRBV18 and TRBJ1-4; TRBD1 agrees at 7 bases. CDR3 size: 15 residues. CDR1 KGHSH and CDR2 LQKENI come from the germline V gene. CDR3 in amino acids: CASSAPGQSSEKLFF. The DNA for the CDR3 is TGTGCCAGCTCAGCACCGGGACAGTCTAGTGAAAAACTGTTTTTT. Filled out from reference TRBV18 and TRBJ1-4, the complete variable domain reads NAGVMQNPRHLVRRRGQEARLRCSPMKGHSHVYWYRQLPEEGLKFMVYLQKENIIDESGMPKERFSAEFPKEGPSILRIQQVVRGDSAAYFCASSAPGQSSEKLFFGSGTQLSVL.

The CDR3 DNA reads TGTGCCAGCTCACGGGGGAAGAACACCGGGGAGCTGTTTTTT. This encodes CASSRGKNTGELFF. The V and J genes are TRBV18 and TRBJ2-2; D tentatively reads TRBD1 or TRBD2 (5 bases each). The ends were cut back, 4 bases at V and 1 base at J, with 7 bases in the middle. Looked up from germline, CDR1 is KGHSH and CDR2 is LQKENI. This CDR3 has 14 residues.